Shown below are 13 T cell receptor beta chains from a single sample sequenced in a study of post-analysis software for immune sequencing data. cDNA libraries for TCR beta contained unique molecular identifiers. A single record per CDR3 protein comes from TCRdb applying MiXCR to the PCR reads. The sample includes 700,000 to 800,000 distinct CDR3 sequences, 25% to 30% seen only once; the top ten take under 0.7%. Findings and caveats of the study: Relative to controls, patients had five TRBV segments at higher frequency, with TRBV5-6, TRBV5-1 and TRBV20-1 among these.

No antigen is known for these receptors. The sequencing input was blood. These receptors all stem from a girl between 5 and 17 years old with multiple sclerosis.

The rearrangement uses TRBV4-3 and TRBJ1-4; 7 bases align to TRBD1. Germline loops: CDR1 LGHNA, CDR2 YSLEER. This CDR3 spans 16 amino acids. V was pared by 0 bases and J by 4 bases, with 5 bases of the junction left unmatched. CDR3 nucleotides: TGCGCCAGCAGCCAAGAGCCCGGGACAGTTAATGAAAAACTGTTTTTT. It encodes CASSQEPGTVNEKLFF.

This clonotype has just a few counts. V and J are TRBV20-1 and TRBJ2-3, with 8 bases that match TRBD1. V lost 0 bases and J lost 1; bases outside the gene matches: 6. Germline V gene sequence: CDR1 DFQATT, CDR2 SNEGSKA (reference sequence). The CDR3 consists of 16 residues. CDR3 protein: CSAREDRAGGTDTQYF. CDR3 coding DNA: TGCAGTGCTAGAGAGGACAGGGCTGGTGGCACAGATACGCAGTATTTT.

This clonotype showed up just a few times. The genes are TRBV28 and TRBJ2-3; 7 bases are a match to TRBD2. V was clipped by 7 bases and J by 2 bases; unmatched bases: 3. Per germline, CDR1 MDHEN and CDR2 SYDVKM. The CDR3 length is 13 residues. The CDR3 sequence is CASIRGVTDTQYF. For the CDR3, the DNA is TGTGCCAGCATCCGGGGGGTCACAGATACGCAGTATTTT.

In this sample, this clonotype turned up a few times. The chain combines TRBV20-1 with TRBJ2-3; 8 nucleotides align to TRBD1. The V and J ends lost 6 bases and 5 bases, in that order; junction bases with no gene match: 13. This CDR3 contains 15 residues. Germline CDR1 and CDR2: DFQATT and SNEGSKA (reference sequence). CDR3: CSAPGTGIFIDTQYF. The CDR3 DNA sequence: TGCAGTGCCCCGGGGACAGGCATTTTTATAGATACGCAGTATTTT.

This chain uses TRBV5-5 with TRBJ2-1; the match to TRBD1 covers 10 bases. The CDR3 totals 16 residues. V dropped 4 bases and J dropped 3; count of bases not matched to a gene: 7. Germline V lookup: CDR1 SGHKS, CDR2 YYEKEE (reference sequence). CDR3 region: CASSTRDRGFYNEQFF. The CDR3 bases are TGTGCCAGCAGCACGCGGGACAGGGGCTTCTACAATGAGCAGTTCTTC.

The J gene is TRBJ2-3, the V gene TRBV7-2; D is undetermined. The germline V and J ends were trimmed by 1 base and 0 bases, with 8 bases remaining between them. This CDR3 has 15 residues. Germline V gene lookup returns CDR1 SGHTA and CDR2 FQGNSA. CDR3 bases: TGTGCCAGCAGCTTAGTTATGGGGAGCACAGATACGCAGTATTTT. Translated, it gives CASSLVMGSTDTQYF.

This chain links TRBV3-1 with TRBJ2-1; no definite D call. Trimming cost V 1 base and J 7 bases, with 11 bases left between them. Germline V lookup: CDR1 LGHDT, CDR2 YNNKEL (reference sequence). The CDR3 length is 14 residues. The CDR3 DNA follows: TGTGCCAGCAGCCAAGGGGTCGGGTCGAATGAGCAGTTCTTC. It is translated as CASSQGVGSNEQFF.

In this sample, this clonotype turned up a few times. The V call is TRBV5-1, the J call TRBJ2-7, with D perhaps matching TRBD1 (6 bases). The CDR3 sequence is 15 residues long. V was cut by 1 base and J by 0 bases, with 11 bases left in between. Germline CDR1 is SGHRS and CDR2 is YFSETQ. In DNA, the CDR3 is TGCGCCAGCAGCTTGAAGGGGGTTGACTCCTACGAGCAGTACTTC. Its translation: CASSLKGVDSYEQYF. Based on the CDR3 plus reference TRBV5-1 and TRBJ2-7, the full variable domain is KAGVTQTPRYLIKTRGQQVTLSCSPISGHRSVSWYQQTPGQGLQFLFEYFSETQRNKGNFPGRFSGRQFSNSRSEMNVSTLELGDSALYLCASSLKGVDSYEQYFGPGTRLTVT.

The chain recombines TRBV6-1 with TRBJ2-7, with 10 nucleotides matching TRBD1. The J segment lost 2 bases and the V segment lost 3 bases, leaving 7 bases of the junction unmatched. Germline V gene sequence: CDR1 MNHNS, CDR2 SASEGT. The CDR3 consists of 16 residues. The CDR3 coding sequence is TGTGCCAGCAGTGACATCCGGGACAGGGGCACCTACGAGCAGTACTTC. Translated: CASSDIRDRGTYEQYF.

For this clonotype: The CDR3 does not end in the conserved phenylalanine or tryptophan, so this is likely a read error. The chain employs TRBV7-2 and TRBJ2-5, with D possibly matching TRBD1 (5 bases). The CDR3 runs to 11 residues. V dropped 8 bases and J dropped 1 base, with 5 bases sitting between them. From germline, CDR1 is SGHTA and CDR2 FQGNSA. The CDR3 spells CASQGQETQYL. The CDR3 bases are TGTGCCAGCCAGGGCCAAGAGACCCAGTACCTC.

This clonotype was seen only a few times. CDR3 sequence reads: CASSFESRTDTQYF. Written as DNA, the CDR3 is TGTGCCAGCAGTTTTGAATCGCGCACAGATACGCAGTATTTT. The chain carries TRBV12-3 or TRBV12-4 and TRBJ2-3; no clear D. The CDR3 has 14 amino acids. Trimming removed 3 bases at V and 1 base at J, with 8 bases between.

V usage is TRBV28 and J usage is TRBJ2-5; the match to TRBD1 covers 9 bases. This CDR3 spans 15 amino acids. The V segment lost 4 bases and the J segment 1 base; nucleotides outside the gene matches: 4. Per the germline V gene, CDR1 is MDHEN and CDR2 is SYDVKM. The DNA of the CDR3 is TGTGCCAGCAGTTACGACAGGGGGTTCCAAGAGACCCAGTACTTC. Its protein is CASSYDRGFQETQYF.

The V and J genes are TRBV9 and TRBJ1-5; tentative D call: TRBD1 (6 bases). The V end was cut by 0 bases, the J end by 5 bases, with 9 bases between. CDR3 length: 14 residues. CDR1 SGDLS and CDR2 YYNGEE come from the germline V gene. The CDR3 coding sequence is TGTGCCAGCAGCGTAGCGCCAGGGGATCAGCCCCAGCATTTT. It codes for CASSVAPGDQPQHF. The full variable domain, rest sourced from reference TRBV9 and TRBJ1-5, is DSGVTQTPKHLITATGQRVTLRCSPRSGDLSVYWYQQSLDQGLQFLIQYYNGEERAKGNILERFSAQQFPDLHSELNLSSLELGDSALYFCASSVAPGDQPQHFGDGTRLSIL.